The T cell receptor beta chain under discussion was sequenced for a study of early T cells in non-severe SARS-CoV-2 infection. This clonotype was detected ten times or more. Deletions cut 0 bases from V and 4 bases from J, with 7 bases between. This CDR3 has 14 residues. Germline V gene sequence: CDR1 MNHEY, CDR2 SVGAGI. TCRdb processed the 5' RACE reads anew with MiXCR; each CDR3 protein has one entry. The sample lists some 40,000 distinct CDR3 sequences, approximately 6.1% occurring once. Sequences were derived from whole blood, sampled at baseline. The chain is built from TRBV6-5 and TRBJ2-1; the D is unclear. The source of this sequence is an adult who was a healthcare worker with PCR-confirmed SARS-CoV-2 infection or an uninfected control (not recorded which). CDR3 in amino acids: CASSYSPPYNEQFF. The CDR3 bases are TGTGCCAGCAGTTACTCCCCCCCGTACAATGAGCAGTTCTTC.